This is a list of T cell receptor beta chains from one sample in a study of OX40 agonist ivuxolimab in advanced cancers. Produced via immunoSEQ multiplex PCR; TCRdb's table is partial and in-frame only. The sample includes about 73,000 clones, about 90% seen only once; the top ten take roughly 9.7%. Sequencing used CD4+ or CD8+ T cells sorted from blood, obtained in a trial of the OX40 agonist ivuxolimab. The origin of the receptors is an adult with an advanced solid tumor such as melanoma, head and neck, liver or kidney cancer. The conserved cysteine and the conserved F or W are not part of the CDR3 here.

CDR3aa: ASSEYGVGGSNQPQH
j_gene: TRBJ1-5
v_gene: TRBV6-1

CDR3aa: ASSLTGDPNQPQH
j_gene: TRBJ1-5
v_gene: TRBV5-6

CDR3aa: ASSLELPNEQF
j_gene: TRBJ2-1
v_gene: TRBV7-2

CDR3aa: ATVLSGNTIY
j_gene: TRBJ1-3
v_gene: TRBV11-2

CDR3aa: ASSPGLAGRLSGTDTQY
j_gene: TRBJ2-3
v_gene: TRBV4-2

CDR3aa: ASSLNQGMTEAF
j_gene: TRBJ1-1
v_gene: TRBV27

CDR3aa: ASSWGANIQY
j_gene: TRBJ2-4
v_gene: TRBV28

CDR3aa: ASSYSLGGGNTEAF
j_gene: TRBJ1-1
v_gene: TRBV6-5

CDR3aa: ASSLDPSYEQY
j_gene: TRBJ2-7
v_gene: TRBV11-3

CDR3aa: ASSDQNSLPGYT
j_gene: TRBJ1-2
v_gene: TRBV2

CDR3aa: ASSFGLAAEQF
j_gene: TRBJ2-1
v_gene: TRBV27

CDR3aa: ASSVWREGHNEQF
j_gene: TRBJ2-1
v_gene: TRBV9

CDR3aa: ASNPKAEGLEYGYT
j_gene: TRBJ1-2
v_gene: TRBV2

CDR3aa: ASSQGAGRGYT
j_gene: TRBJ1-2
v_gene: TRBV4-1

CDR3aa: ASSLSLAGGMEEQY
j_gene: TRBJ2-7
v_gene: TRBV5-6

CDR3aa: ASSLESCT
j_gene: TRBJ1-2
v_gene: TRBV5-8

CDR3aa: ASSPETVSWEKLF
j_gene: TRBJ1-4
v_gene: TRBV9

CDR3aa: ATSAQRGNTDTQY
j_gene: TRBJ2-3
v_gene: TRBV6-6

CDR3aa: ASSVAAGYSYEQY
j_gene: TRBJ2-7
v_gene: TRBV9

CDR3aa: ASSIAQEWTPQISPQH
j_gene: TRBJ1-5
v_gene: TRBV19

CDR3aa: ASSPPTGMQNTEAF
j_gene: TRBJ1-1
v_gene: TRBV5-4

CDR3aa: ATEGEEAVNEQF
j_gene: TRBJ2-1
v_gene: TRBV6-6

CDR3aa: ASSLVLGTQETQY
j_gene: TRBJ2-5
v_gene: TRBV7-7

CDR3aa: ASYVGFNYGYT
j_gene: TRBJ1-2
v_gene: TRBV6-1

CDR3aa: ASSLAEGADTEAF
j_gene: TRBJ1-1
v_gene: TRBV7-9

CDR3aa: ASSEYGLRTGELF
j_gene: TRBJ2-2
v_gene: TRBV25-1

CDR3aa: ASSFGLAGEQF
j_gene: TRBJ2-1
v_gene: TRBV27

CDR3aa: ASTTRDRTDTQY
j_gene: TRBJ2-3
v_gene: TRBV2

CDR3aa: ASSIAQVYSNQPQH
j_gene: TRBJ1-5
v_gene: TRBV19

CDR3aa: ASSFPSGGAGSTDTQY
j_gene: TRBJ2-3
v_gene: TRBV7-6

CDR3aa: ASSLVITDTQY
j_gene: TRBJ2-3
v_gene: TRBV27

CDR3aa: ATSGPGLAGDEQY
j_gene: TRBJ2-7
v_gene: TRBV15

CDR3aa: ASTIAGKTYNEQF
j_gene: TRBJ2-1
v_gene: TRBV5-1

CDR3aa: ASSQAAANTGELF
j_gene: TRBJ2-2
v_gene: TRBV4-1

CDR3aa: ATNSDRAGGRSQRFYEQY
j_gene: TRBJ2-7
v_gene: TRBV28

CDR3aa: ASAPPYSYEQY
j_gene: TRBJ2-7
v_gene: TRBV4-1

CDR3aa: ASSQLQRSNEQF
j_gene: TRBJ2-1
v_gene: TRBV14

CDR3aa: ATSRDLETEAF
j_gene: TRBJ1-1
v_gene: TRBV15

CDR3aa: ASSDGVGTEAF
j_gene: TRBJ1-1
v_gene: TRBV6-4

CDR3aa: ASSSGEVPYNEQF
j_gene: TRBJ2-1
v_gene: TRBV7-6

CDR3aa: ASSFVVGGFNEQF
j_gene: TRBJ2-1
v_gene: TRBV7-9

CDR3aa: ASSLGTSGRREQF
j_gene: TRBJ2-1
v_gene: TRBV27

CDR3aa: ASSSYSGGPINEQF
j_gene: TRBJ2-1
v_gene: TRBV18

CDR3aa: ASRPGLPLGNEQF
j_gene: TRBJ2-1
v_gene: TRBV6-5

CDR3aa: ASSASEGWHEQY
j_gene: TRBJ2-7
v_gene: TRBV9

CDR3aa: ASSSIRRTDTQY
j_gene: TRBJ2-3
v_gene: TRBV28

CDR3aa: ASSGEGNYGYT
j_gene: TRBJ1-2
v_gene: TRBV2

CDR3aa: ASSYLRGLTQY
j_gene: TRBJ2-3
v_gene: TRBV21-1

CDR3aa: ASSPRTDRFGYT
j_gene: TRBJ1-2
v_gene: TRBV27

CDR3aa: ASSSGSENIQY
j_gene: TRBJ2-4
v_gene: TRBV7-3